This T cell receptor (beta chain) was captured in a study of blood T cell repertoires in COVID-19. About the study: Specimens from acute and convalescent COVID-19 originated in the United States, Italy and Spain.

Clones were sequenced by immunoSEQ multiplex PCR, and TCRdb holds only the in-frame ones, with some missing. The table shows 250,000 to 350,000 clones, with roughly 86% occurring only once. Germline V gene data show CDR1 as SGHRS and CDR2 as YFSETQ. The CDR3 is 15 residues long. The V gene end was trimmed by 3 bases and the J gene end by 3 bases; junction bases not matched to a gene: 5. The chain couples TRBV5-1 to TRBJ2-1; TRBD2 agrees at 8 bases. The sample taken for sequencing was peripheral blood. This receptor was taken from a woman between 45 and 60 years old who had recovered from COVID-19. The CDR3 DNA reads as TGCGCCAGCAGCTATAGCGGGGAGGACTACAATGAGCAGTTCTTC. Protein: CASSYSGEDYNEQFF.